The T cell receptor beta chain described here comes from a study of graft-versus-host responses after intestinal transplantation (dated by TCRdb to about 2021). Regarding the research as a whole: The transplants that recipients received were multivisceral, liver-intestinal, or isolated intestinal. Alloreactive clones were identified by sequencing pre-transplant mixed lymphocyte reaction products and comparing them with unstimulated pre-transplant donor and recipient T cells. Of the roughly 26 intestinal transplant recipients enrolled in the cohort, one of whom was a retransplant, 3 patients without pretransplant specimens were excluded. Instead of going to the commercial service, samples from a few later patients were sequenced in-house on an Illumina MiSeq and processed with MiXCR. Every recipient was given anti-thymocyte globulin induction, then maintenance tacrolimus and steroids for around three years. After intestinal transplantation, graft-versus-host and host-versus-graft alloreactive T cell clones were followed in the graft, circulation and bone marrow using bulk TCR-beta CDR3 sequencing. Donor T cell macrochimerism was defined as a peak of at least 4% donor T cells among recipient peripheral blood mononuclear cells. What the authors observed across the whole study: GvH clones were detected in recipient bone marrow, and some appeared earlier in ileal mucosa or blood, consistent with an intestinal mucosal origin. Early after transplant, peak levels of circulating GvH clones were associated with declines in HvG clones. High GvH to HvG T cell clonal ratios were observed in the allografts of patients with donor T cell macrochimerism. Conclusions were limited by the relatively low number and heterogeneity of intestinal transplant patients.

About this clone: This clone's antigen is unknown. Within one base of it there is no much larger clone, and no base qualities were kept.

CDR1 SEHNR and CDR2 FQNEAQ were looked up in the germline V gene (reference sequence). V sheds 5 bases and J sheds 3 bases, leaving 20 bases between their ends. The CDR3 runs 16 residues from the cysteine to the phenylalanine. Left in the record is the CDR3 DNA by itself, 48 bases read in frame from the first base. Receptor libraries were prepared by the immunoSEQ multiplex PCR assay. For most patients, genomic DNA was isolated with the Qiagen DNeasy Blood and Tissue Kit and sent frozen to Adaptive Biotechnologies for TCR sequencing. For most patients, genomic DNA was subjected to high-throughput TCR-beta CDR3 sequencing by Adaptive Biotechnologies. In the authors' own workflow: Adaptive's ImmunoSEQ software was the source of the TCR sequencing data for over 15 patients, while a few other patients were processed with MiXCR and VDJtools. To correct CD4 versus CD8 sorting errors, any sequence found in both subsets at a frequency ratio below 5:1 was removed. CDR3 nucleotide sequences shared between donor and recipient were removed because their origin could not be assigned. Alloreactive clones required at least 2-fold expansion over unstimulated cells and minimum CFSE-low frequency of 0.002% (template counts) or 0.001% (read counts). A clone was considered mappable if detected in the sequenced pre-transplant spleen, lymph node, or MLR CFSE-low populations of the donor or recipient. The cumulative frequency of alloreactive clones was calculated as a percentage of all sequences, weighted by copy number. This immuneACCESS table, as held by TCRdb, lists in-frame sequences with V and J called but not all clones. Of the missing ones, under half trace to an unresolved V gene in checked studies; the others have no known cause. V, J and clone size reflect that table, while D and trimming were determined from the DNA. Present in this sample are tens of thousands of clones, roughly 91% of which were seen just once. The biggest ten clones account for approximately 0.5% of the sample.

Taken with the paper, the label for time point translates to: cells obtained before transplantation from donor or recipient. CD3+CD4+ and CD3+CD8+ populations were FACS-sorted from unstimulated pre-transplant donor and recipient cells taken from spleen or lymph nodes. Sequencing used unstimulated CD8+ T cells sorted from spleen or lymph node cells, obtained before intestinal transplant. This chain joins TRBV7-9 to TRBJ2-7; perhaps TRBD1 is the D gene, with 6 bases matching. This clonotype was sampled from a human donor who received an intestinal transplant. The nucleotide sequence is TGTGCCAGCAGCGCAGCCCCAGGGGCAGCTAACTACGAGCAGTACTTC. It codes for CASSAAPGAANYEQYF.